The rows below give T cell receptor beta chains drawn from one sample of a study of blood T cell repertoires in COVID-19. Assay: immunoSEQ multiplex PCR; the TCRdb copy retains only in-frame clones and omits some. In the table there are 95,000 to 150,000 clones, around 81% of which are singletons. Sequencing was carried out using peripheral blood. The receptors stem from a man in his 70s with acute or convalescent COVID-19. The CDR3 runs from the conserved cysteine through the conserved F or W.

length	V	J	CDR3
16	TRBV25-1	TRBJ2-1	CASSEPRGGAYNEQFF
14	TRBV20-1	TRBJ2-7	CSASDRGKAYEQYF
16	TRBV18	TRBJ1-6	CASSPLPRGLDSPLHF
15	TRBV14	TRBJ2-1	CASSPRAGGLDEQFF
15	TRBV6-5	TRBJ1-2	CASRDPGQGIYGYTF
15	TRBV5-1	TRBJ2-1	CASSTTSGSYNEQFF
14	TRBV11-3	TRBJ2-1	CASSSFDRDGEQFF
13	TRBV5-1	TRBJ2-7	CASSSGVEREQYF
18	TRBV4-1	TRBJ2-7	CASSPRDRDASGTYEQYF
14	TRBV7-9	TRBJ1-6	CASSDRVLNSPLHF
13	TRBV12-3/TRBV12-4	TRBJ1-2	CASREQGADGYTF
14	TRBV11-3	TRBJ2-7	CASARTGEGDEQYF
16	TRBV9	TRBJ1-5	CASSPGPGHQNQPQHF
13	TRBV5-1	TRBJ2-1	CASSPRQANEQFF
17	TRBV7-2	TRBJ2-6	CASRRRADTSGANVLTF
16	TRBV5-1	TRBJ2-7	CASSPLTGTGYYEQYF
15	TRBV19	TRBJ2-2	CASREAGGNTGELFF
15	TRBV5-1	TRBJ2-6	CASSLDRAGANVLTF
13	TRBV6-2/TRBV6-3	TRBJ2-3	CASSTTSRRTQYF
15	TRBV9	TRBJ1-4	CASSVGAATNEKLFF
13	TRBV3-1/TRBV3-2	TRBJ1-4	CASSYAPGEKLFF
13	TRBV4-2	TRBJ1-2	CASSRGQGDGYTF
14	TRBV9	TRBJ2-7	CASSVAGQTYEQYF
13	TRBV13	TRBJ1-2	CASSLDRGYGYTF
13	TRBV12-3/TRBV12-4	TRBJ1-2	CASRAGQGDGYTF
14	TRBV7-2	TRBJ1-2	CASHPGGFVYGYTF
18	TRBV2	TRBJ2-6	CASREIDRVLSGANVLTF
13	TRBV2	TRBJ1-1	CASSYQGNTEAFF
15	TRBV5-4	TRBJ2-2	CASSLLTGVNRELFF
13	TRBV2	TRBJ2-2	CASRKGETGELFF
15	TRBV10-3	TRBJ1-2	CAISDPGQGVVGYTF
17	TRBV7-2	TRBJ2-4	CASSLVSSGGAQNIQYF
13	TRBV6-5	TRBJ1-2	CASSPGTGQGYTF
12	TRBV11-3	TRBJ1-6	CASSSLSSPLHF
17	TRBV15	TRBJ1-1	CATSRQGGAGTYTEAFF
17	TRBV6-1	TRBJ2-1	CASSEPRLAGGLNEQFF
11	TRBV20-1	TRBJ1-2	CSAAGGYGYTF
16	TRBV19	TRBJ2-5	CASSIVGSGGQETQYF
15	TRBV3-1/TRBV3-2	TRBJ2-1	CASSQGGVFYNEQFF
11	TRBV6-5	TRBJ1-1	CASSISPEAFF
16	TRBV3-1/TRBV3-2	TRBJ2-5	CASSQGTPQKGETQYF
15	TRBV19	TRBJ1-3	CASNGDRGDGNTIYF
15	TRBV7-2	TRBJ1-2	CASSLTPGQGEANTF
14	TRBV5-4	TRBJ1-6	CASSFRMENSPLHF
11	TRBV29-1	TRBJ2-7	CSVEGTYEQYF
14	TRBV5-1	TRBJ2-7	CASSSGLAGPEQYF
15	TRBV6-2/TRBV6-3	TRBJ2-6	CASSYSISGANVLTF
15	TRBV12-5	TRBJ2-2	CASGPPQGDTGELFF
14	TRBV6-5	TRBJ1-5	CASSRQNSNQPQHF
14	TRBV5-1	TRBJ1-3	CASSSSGSGNTIYF
15	TRBV19	TRBJ1-5	CASSMAGVSNQPQHF
13	TRBV10-3	TRBJ1-1	CAITLDRATEAFF
13	TRBV7-2	TRBJ2-5	CASSLTVQETQYF
14	TRBV28	TRBJ2-3	CASTPLAAQDTQYF
15	TRBV5-4	TRBJ1-1	CASSFGGPLNTEAFF
17	TRBV5-1	TRBJ2-2	CASSFKGLAGTTGELFF
15	TRBV6-2/TRBV6-3	TRBJ2-5	CASSKLRGLEETQYF
12	TRBV19	TRBJ1-5	CASQGGGQPQHF
17	TRBV19	TRBJ1-5	CASHYGDSPYSNQPQHF
16	TRBV19	TRBJ1-5	CASRTNTGFSNQPQHF